The rows below give T cell receptor beta chains drawn from one sample of a study of CD8 T cells in ankylosing spondylitis. One entry per CDR3 protein results from TCRdb running MiXCR on the 5' RACE reads. Here the sample spans over 700,000 distinct CDR3 sequences, roughly 20% being singletons. The sample comprised blood, either unsorted or a sorted T cell fraction (not recorded which). The origin of the receptors is a male donor with ankylosing spondylitis. The CDR3 runs from the conserved cysteine through the conserved F or W. The order of the fields is clone size, J gene, V gene, CDR3 protein. Rows give clone size only sometimes, using once, few, many, or a class for an expanded clone.

abundance: few; j_gene: TRBJ2-3; v_gene: TRBV7-9; CDR3aa: CASSSPAGGFGDTQYF
abundance: many; j_gene: TRBJ1-1; v_gene: TRBV12-3/TRBV12-4; CDR3aa: CASSFAGIREAFF
abundance: -; j_gene: TRBJ2-1; v_gene: TRBV2; CDR3aa: CASSPAGVTYNEQFF
abundance: few; j_gene: TRBJ2-2; v_gene: TRBV9; CDR3aa: CASSQQGALSGELFF
abundance: -; j_gene: TRBJ2-1; v_gene: TRBV5-1; CDR3aa: CASSLYASSYNEQFF
abundance: -; j_gene: TRBJ1-1; v_gene: TRBV7-2; CDR3aa: CASSLDRDLEAFF
abundance: few; j_gene: TRBJ2-7; v_gene: TRBV20-1; CDR3aa: CSARPLGGGAYEQYF
abundance: -; j_gene: TRBJ1-2; v_gene: TRBV30; CDR3aa: CAWRGGGSYNYGYTF
abundance: -; j_gene: TRBJ2-2; v_gene: TRBV6-1; CDR3aa: CASLPRGSGELFF
abundance: -; j_gene: TRBJ2-6; v_gene: TRBV28; CDR3aa: CASSLGGVTGANVLTF
abundance: few; j_gene: TRBJ2-1; v_gene: TRBV7-2; CDR3aa: CASSLTAIEQFF
abundance: many; j_gene: TRBJ2-3; v_gene: TRBV6-5; CDR3aa: CASSYSTTQYF
abundance: few; j_gene: TRBJ2-3; v_gene: TRBV15; CDR3aa: CATSRDWETNTDTQYF
abundance: few; j_gene: TRBJ1-1; v_gene: TRBV7-6; CDR3aa: CASSPPRSGTEAFF